This TCR beta chain was captured in a study of T cells in Graves' hyperthyroidism and ophthalmopathy (dated by TCRdb to 2018 to 2020). Background for the entire study: Peripheral blood was sampled at the time of initial diagnosis, prior to any treatment. After blood sampling, hyperthyroidism patients were treated with methimazole at a starting dose of 30 mg daily, and ophthalmopathy patients were treated with high-dose intravenous methylprednisolone. A discovery cohort of about a hundred patients, roughly 45 with Graves' ophthalmopathy and under 60 with stable Graves' hyperthyroidism, was used to find distinguishing TCR V-J signatures. Thyroid tissue and blood T-cell repertoires from about six Graves' hyperthyroidism patients were also compared in the study. For training and testing, the approximately 97 patients in the discovery cohort were randomly divided in a 7:3 ratio. Whether ophthalmopathy could be predicted prospectively was tested in an independent validation cohort made up of some 20 hyperthyroidism patients plus 17 patients who later progressed to ophthalmopathy. The paper describes TCR Vbeta CDR3 sequencing of 120 to 150 peripheral blood samples, made up of 43 ophthalmopathy patients, 70 to 80 hyperthyroidism patients and some 17 progressor patients. Overall results and qualifications from the work: A 13 V-J signature model separated ophthalmopathy from stable hyperthyroidism, with 87.88% sensitivity and 81.08% specificity in cross-validation and 80%/75% in testing. Sample size was not statistically predetermined, and blinding of investigators to group allocation was not performed. Most expanded thyroid clonotypes (frequency above 0.001) were also found in blood, which suggests that blood repertoires may mirror thyroid immune responses. In validation, the model predicted progression to ophthalmopathy with 55% to 71% sensitivity and 72% to 85% specificity, a median of roughly seven months before onset.

For CDR1 and CDR2, the germline V gene lists SGHVS and FQNEAQ. The CDR3 has 15 amino acids, counting the end cysteine and phenylalanine. The DNA shown is the 45-base CDR3, in frame from base 1. Cut back by 5 bases and 0 bases, the V and J ends lie 12 bases apart. This clonotype was counted at least ten times. The antigen this receptor binds is unknown. Per-base quality was not reported, and no clone a single base away is much larger than it. In the ophthalmopathy patients, disease was moderately to severely active, with a Clinical Activity Score of 3 or more, a NOSPECS grade of 4 or more, and a duration of less than 3 months. Exclusion was applied to patients with uncontrolled infections, other autoimmune diseases, pregnancy or lactation. Clinical symptoms, serum thyroxine and TRAb, thyroid ultrasound, and orbital computed tomography formed the basis for the diagnoses. PBMCs were isolated from roughly 10 ml of fresh peripheral blood by Ficoll-Paque density gradient centrifugation. Total RNA was extracted with Trizol reagent, and quality was checked on an Agilent 2100 Bioanalyzer.

TCR beta CDR3 regions were amplified from RNA transcripts. The first round of RT-PCR for the TCR CDR3 was performed with the HTBI primer set and the Qiagen OneStep RT-PCR kit. Libraries were constructed in a second round of multiplex PCR, after which size selection and purification were performed. The libraries were sequenced on an Illumina HiSeq2000 using paired-end 100 bp reads. Regarding the original processing steps: SOAPnuke was used to process the raw data, throwing out any read that contained adapters or uncalled bases, had a mean Phred below 15, or lacked an exact constant-primer or identifier match. COPE v1.2.5 was used to merge the high-quality paired reads, and each unique nucleotide sequence was defined as a clonotype. Clonotypes were aligned to IMGT TRBV, TRBD and TRBJ reference segments using MiTCR v1.1. Analysis was restricted to V-J combinations with a frequency above 0.0001, which covered roughly 99% of repertoires. A TCS score was defined as the ratio of F50 (clonal expansion) to E x V (chaos), with BLOSUM62-based TCRdist applied between CDR3 peptides within each V-J. Welch's t-statistics and random forest reduced fewer than 600 V-J features to about 12, which were used in a naive Bayes classifier (R e1071). TCRdb reprocessing: public reads trimmed at Q25 with fastp, clones called with MiXCR, in-frame beta chains kept. Rows with a matching CDR3 protein are joined into one entry that keeps the most common DNA and genes. It is TCRdb's table, rather than the study itself, that gives the V and J calls and clone size. The sample table records approximately 600,000 distinct CDR3 sequences; around 20% of these occur just once. The top ten clones comprise about 34% of the sample.

The TCR sequence derives from a man aged 25 to 40 with Graves' ophthalmopathy. Sample: blood. The chain was built from TRBV7-8 and TRBJ2-3, with a weak D call of TRBD1 (6 bases match). The DNA sequence is as follows: TGTGCCAGCAGCCAGGACAGATTAAGCACAGATACGCAGTATTTT. The translation is CASSQDRLSTDTQYF.